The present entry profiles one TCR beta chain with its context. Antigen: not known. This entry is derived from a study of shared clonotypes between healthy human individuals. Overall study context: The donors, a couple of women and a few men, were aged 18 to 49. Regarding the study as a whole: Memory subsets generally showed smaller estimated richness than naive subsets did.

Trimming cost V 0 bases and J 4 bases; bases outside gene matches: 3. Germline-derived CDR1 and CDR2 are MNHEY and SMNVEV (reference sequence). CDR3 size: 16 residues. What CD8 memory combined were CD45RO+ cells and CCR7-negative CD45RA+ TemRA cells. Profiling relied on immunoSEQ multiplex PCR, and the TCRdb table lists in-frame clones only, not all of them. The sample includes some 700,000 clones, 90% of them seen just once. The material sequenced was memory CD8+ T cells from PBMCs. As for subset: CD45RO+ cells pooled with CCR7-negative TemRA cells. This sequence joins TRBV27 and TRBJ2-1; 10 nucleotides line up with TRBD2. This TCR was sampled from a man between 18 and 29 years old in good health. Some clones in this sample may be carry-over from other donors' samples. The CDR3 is CASSLSLAGGYNEQFF. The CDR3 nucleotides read TGTGCCAGCAGTTTATCGTTAGCGGGAGGATACAATGAGCAGTTCTTC.